Following are 5 T cell receptor beta chains from one sample sequenced in a study of CD8+CD57+ T cells in acquired aplastic anemia. Sequencing involved patients with CD8+CD57+ cell expansion previously shown by flow cytometry. The use of genomic DNA as template underpinned the TCR beta VDJ and CDR3 profiling. TCRdb called the reads again in MiXCR, with one record for every CDR3 protein. Of roughly 500,000 distinct CDR3 sequences detected, around 30% appear once; the ten largest clones hold roughly 0.8%. Sequenced: sorted CD4+, CD8+, or CD8+CD57+ T cells (not recorded which) from PBMCs. These receptors all come from a human donor with aplastic anemia.

In this sample, this clonotype turned up many times. This chain links TRBV19 with TRBJ2-3, with D possibly TRBD2 on 6 matching bases. V shed 5 bases and J shed 3 bases, with 9 bases lying between them. The V gene's germline CDR1 is LNHDA and CDR2 SQIVND (reference sequence). The CDR3 totals 13 residues. CDR3 amino acids: CASSPGTTDTQYF. Here the CDR3 DNA reads TGTGCCAGTAGTCCAGGGACTACAGATACGCAGTATTTT.

The chain carries TRBV6-5 and TRBJ2-7; 7 nucleotides agree with TRBD2. The length of the CDR3 is 16 residues. V lost 6 bases and J lost 2; bases outside the gene matches: 13. The germline V gene encodes CDR1 MNHEY and CDR2 SVGAGI. The DNA of the CDR3 is TGTGCCAGCAGCTACCACCCTGGCGGGAGAACCTACGAGCAGTACTTC. This codes for CASSYHPGGRTYEQYF.

This clonotype has just a few counts. This CDR3 reads CASRLVSGAEAFF. The CDR3 nucleotides read TGTGCCAGCAGGTTGGTATCGGGGGCTGAAGCTTTCTTT. The V and J genes are TRBV7-8 and TRBJ1-1; possible D gene TRBD1, 5 bases. In germline, CDR1 is SGHVS, CDR2 FQNEAQ. The CDR3 covers 13 residues. Trimming took 6 bases from V and 6 from J, leaving 14 bases between them.

The V and J genes are TRBV3-1 and TRBJ1-4; 9 nucleotides agree with TRBD1. The germline CDR1 and CDR2 sequences are LGHDT and YNNKEL (reference sequence). Trimming took 2 bases from V and 7 from J; bases not matched to a gene: 11. The CDR3 consists of 17 residues. The CDR3 protein is CASSQSGTGTGGEKLFF. The CDR3 nucleotides read TGTGCCAGCAGCCAATCCGGGACAGGGACCGGAGGTGAAAAACTGTTTTTT.

Regarding this clonotype: A read error may explain this, as a much larger clone is one base away. This CDR3 fails to terminate in the conserved phenylalanine or tryptophan, so it likely reflects a read error. The chain recombines TRBV6-4 with TRBJ1-6, with a possible D match to TRBD1 (6 bases). The CDR3 consists of 14 residues. Per germline, CDR1 MRHNA and CDR2 SNTAGT. V lost 11 bases, J lost 7 bases, and 18 bases lay in between. The CDR3 loop is CASPGTYPNSPLHS. Here the CDR3 DNA reads TGTGCCTCCCCTGGGACATACCCCAATTCACCCCTCCACTCT.